This entry is about one T cell receptor (beta chain). Its specificity is unknown. These data belong to a study of Ad26.COV2.S vaccination and SARS-CoV-2 variants. About the study: The trial was COV1001 and the donor's arm was Ad26.COV2.S. Study observations and caveats: Vaccinees reportedly had broad spike-specific CD8+ and CD4+ T cell responses.

Trimming took 5 bases from V and 3 from J, leaving 16 bases between them. CDR3 size: 16 residues. The germline V gene encodes CDR1 LNHDA and CDR2 SQIVND (reference sequence). Sequenced by immunoSEQ multiplex PCR; TCRdb stores in-frame clones only, minus some. The data contain about 440,000 clones, roughly 91% of them singletons. Documented treatment: 19 received Ad26.COV2.S at low or high dose, single or two shots; about 5 received placebo; per-sample allocation not given. The samples were gathered on day 63 after the first injection of vaccine or placebo. An Ad26 vector expressing Wuhan-strain SARS-CoV-2 spike served as the vaccine.

The chain combines TRBV19 with TRBJ1-4; D is undetermined. The clonotype comes from a person between 18 and 65 years old who received the Ad26.COV2.S COVID-19 vaccine or a placebo. This specimen consisted of peripheral blood, obtained in a trial of Ad26.COV2.S vaccine versus placebo. CDR3: CASSSRRQVPNEKLFF. In DNA form, the CDR3 reads TGTGCCAGTAGTTCCAGGAGGCAAGTTCCTAATGAAAAACTGTTTTTT.